This TCR beta chain emerged from a study of T cell repertoires in cytomegalovirus infection. Study as a whole: The authors relied on CMV epitopes, both recently identified HLA-C-restricted and well-studied HLA-B-restricted. Indications came from public TCR beta signatures; they pointed to CMV infection and to a matching HLA type.

Worth noting for this clonotype: The target antigen is unknown.

TCRdb redid the calling of the reads with MiXCR, one entry per CDR3 protein. The sample lists some 150,000 distinct CDR3 sequences; roughly 32% were seen once. The CDR3 loop spans 16 amino acids. V was clipped by 5 bases and J by 0 bases, with 14 bases between them. Specimen: CD8+ T cells from cultured PBMCs, collected from culture after CMV antigen stimulation. This receptor was obtained from a human donor in good health (CMV status not recorded). Some clones in this sample may be carry-over from other donors' samples. J is TRBJ1-5 and V is TRBV12-3 or TRBV12-4; D might be TRBD1 (5 bases). CDR3 in amino acids: CASSPDSLYSNQPQHF. The CDR3 DNA is TGTGCCAGCAGTCCTGACAGTTTGTATAGCAATCAGCCCCAGCATTTT.